The 19 T cell receptor beta chains presented below share a single source sample, sequenced in a study of T-cell memory formation after mild COVID-19. TCRdb re-called the 5' RACE reads through MiXCR, storing one row per CDR3 protein. The sample shows about 280,000 distinct CDR3 sequences, 8% to 10% of them seen only once. Sequencing was carried out using PBMCs or a T cell subset sorted from them (not recorded which). The receptors derive from a man younger than 30 who had mild COVID-19 (a few samples of this study predate the infection). Cell type and time point are not known.

This clonotype was detected a few times. One end of the junction varies from germline; a read error may be responsible. V and J are TRBV7-7 and TRBJ2-5; TRBD2 is a possible D gene (6 bases). This CDR3 contains 15 residues. The germline V gene has CDR1 SSHAT and CDR2 FNYEAQ (reference sequence). The DNA of the CDR3 is TGTGCTAGCAGTTTCACCGGGAGCGAAAGAGGGACCCAGTACTTC. This translates into CASSFTGSERGTQYF.

The chain joins TRBV6-5 to TRBJ2-4; possibly TRBD1 for D (6 bases). Trimming cost V 2 bases and J 6 bases, with 11 bases left between them. This CDR3 region has 14 residues. CDR1 MNHEY and CDR2 SVGAGI come from the germline V gene. CDR3 in amino acids: CASSYEQGVNIQYF. CDR3 nucleotides: TGTGCCAGCAGTTACGAACAGGGAGTAAACATTCAGTACTTC.

This clonotype was seen only a few times. This rearrangement joins TRBV20-1 to TRBJ1-5; no clear D. From germline, CDR1 is DFQATT and CDR2 SNEGSKA (reference sequence). V lost 0 bases to trimming and J lost 3 bases, with 12 bases between them. The CDR3 contains 15 residues. The CDR3 region has the DNA TGCAGTGCTAGAGATTTCACAGTATCCAATCAGCCCCAGCATTTT. It translates to CSARDFTVSNQPQHF.

This clonotype has a single count. One junction end disagrees with the germline gene, perhaps due to a read error. CDR3: CASSLRLGSYNEQLF. CDR3 nucleotide sequence: TGCGCCAGCAGCCTGAGACTCGGCTCCTACAATGAGCAGTTATTC. The chain carries TRBV4-3 and TRBJ2-1; D gene unclear. This CDR3 comprises 15 residues. Germline V gene data show CDR1 as LGHNA and CDR2 as YSLEER.

This clonotype was seen a few times. The CDR3: CASSLFPGVKTGELFF. The CDR3 bases are TGTGCCAGCAGCTTATTTCCGGGTGTCAAAACCGGGGAGCTGTTTTTT. The genes are TRBV7-9 and TRBJ2-2; D is undetermined. Trimming took off 2 bases at V and 5 bases at J, with 15 bases between the two ends. Looked up from germline, CDR1 is SEHNR and CDR2 is FQNEAQ (reference sequence). This CDR3 region has 16 residues.

This clonotype was seen a few times. The chain uses TRBV6-5 and TRBJ2-2; 7 bases match TRBD2. The CDR3 runs to 15 residues. Germline CDR1 is MNHEY and CDR2 is SVGAGI. The ends lost 5 bases at V and 4 bases at J; junction bases unmatched: 7. The CDR3 DNA follows: TGTGCCAGCAGTCTCGGAGCGGGGTTCACCGGGGAGCTGTTTTTT. Translation gives CASSLGAGFTGELFF.

The chain is built from TRBV6-5 and TRBJ2-1; the match to TRBD2 covers 9 bases. The V and J ends lost 6 bases and 0 bases, in that order; junction bases with no gene match: 3. CDR1 is MNHEY and CDR2 is SVGAGI in the germline V gene. The CDR3 totals 15 residues. The CDR3 nucleotides are TGTGCCAGCAGAGAGCGGGAGGTCTCCTACAATGAGCAGTTCTTC. This codes for CASREREVSYNEQFF.

The V gene is TRBV5-6, the J gene TRBJ2-5, with 8 bases matching TRBD2. The CDR3 covers 16 residues. V lost 3 bases, J lost 4 bases, and 11 bases stayed unmatched. CDR1 is SGHDT and CDR2 is YYEEEE in the germline V gene. The CDR3: CASSSVGAGGLETQYF. CDR3 sequence (DNA): TGTGCCAGCAGCTCCGTGGGGGCGGGGGGCCTAGAGACCCAGTACTTC.

The rearrangement links TRBV20-1 to TRBJ2-3, with D possibly being TRBD1 or TRBD2 (6 bases each). CDR3 size: 17 residues. Germline V gene lookup returns CDR1 DFQATT and CDR2 SNEGSKA (reference sequence). Trimming shortened V by 3 bases and J by 1 base, and 20 bases separated the two germline ends. The CDR3 DNA follows: TGCAGTGCTAGGGCCCCACCGGGGGCGGTTGGCACAGATACGCAGTATTTT. It specifies CSARAPPGAVGTDTQYF.

At least ten counts were recorded for this clonotype. J is TRBJ2-5 and V is TRBV5-1; TRBD2 matches at 10 bases. V shed 3 bases and J 1 base; nucleotides not matched to a gene: 18. Germline loops: CDR1 SGHRS, CDR2 YFSETQ. The CDR3 contains 20 residues. CDR3 nucleotide sequence: TGCGCCAGCAGCTCGACAGGGGCGAAGGCTAGCGGGGGATCCCAAGAGACCCAGTACTTC. The encoded protein is CASSSTGAKASGGSQETQYF. The whole variable domain, remainder taken from reference TRBV5-1 and TRBJ2-5, is KAGVTQTPRYLIKTRGQQVTLSCSPISGHRSVSWYQQTPGQGLQFLFEYFSETQRNKGNFPGRFSGRQFSNSRSEMNVSTLELGDSALYLCASSSTGAKASGGSQETQYFGPGTRLLVL.

The chain combines TRBV4-3 with TRBJ2-7; 7 bases are a match to TRBD1. The CDR3 loop spans 17 amino acids. The V and J ends lost 1 base and 1 base, in that order; junction bases with no gene match: 10. Germline values: CDR1 LGHNA, CDR2 YSLEER. CDR3 loop: CASSQALGTELSYEQYF. CDR3 nucleotides: TGCGCCAGCAGCCAAGCATTGGGGACAGAACTATCCTACGAGCAGTACTTC.

This clonotype showed up many times. The CDR3 DNA reads TGCGCCAGCAGCTTGTTAGACACGGCCCATGGCTACACCTTC. Protein: CASSLLDTAHGYTF. The chain has TRBV5-1 and TRBJ1-2; D remains ambiguous. Germline CDR1 SGHRS, CDR2 YFSETQ. The CDR3 spans 14 residues. The V and J ends lost 1 base and 6 bases respectively, with 13 bases between them.

This clonotype turned up a few times. V and J are TRBV7-8 and TRBJ1-3, with a weak D call TRBD1 (5 bases). This CDR3 has 17 residues. Per the germline V gene, CDR1 is SGHVS and CDR2 is FQNEAQ. The V end was cut by 7 bases, the J end by 0 bases, with 19 bases between. Here the CDR3 DNA reads TGTGCCAGCAACCGAGGGACTCTCAAAAGCTCTGGAAACACCATATATTTT. This sequence encodes CASNRGTLKSSGNTIYF.

The rearrangement joins TRBV4-1 to TRBJ1-3, with TRBD1 identical over 7 bases. Per germline, CDR1 MGHRA and CDR2 YSYEKL. The CDR3 sequence is 16 residues long. The V segment lost 3 bases and the J segment 2 bases; nucleotides outside the gene matches: 7. CDR3 bases: TGCGCCAGCAGCCAGAGGGGGCGAGAAGCTGGAAACACCATATATTTT. Amino acid sequence: CASSQRGREAGNTIYF.

This clonotype was observed at least ten times. This chain connects TRBV6-2 or TRBV6-3 to TRBJ1-5; the match to TRBD1 covers 8 bases. Germline V gene lookup returns CDR1 MNHEY and CDR2 SVGEGT. The CDR3 is 16 residues long. V trimming: 7 bases; J trimming: 1 base; junction bases outside the gene matches: 9. The CDR3 nucleotides are TGTGCCAGCACCTATGGAGGACAGGGAAGCAATCAGCCCCAGCATTTT. Protein: CASTYGGQGSNQPQHF.

This clonotype showed up many times. The chain joins TRBV7-8 to TRBJ2-5, with D possibly TRBD2 on 5 matching bases. Trimming removed 5 bases at V and 2 bases at J, with 12 bases between. Per the germline V gene, CDR1 is SGHVS and CDR2 is FQNEAQ. There are 14 residues in the CDR3. CDR3 bases: TGTGCCAGCAGCGCGCTCGGGGAACAAGAGACCCAGTACTTC. Protein product: CASSALGEQETQYF. Together with reference TRBV7-8 and TRBJ2-5, the CDR3 gives the full variable domain: GAGVSQSPRYKVAKRGQDVALRCDPISGHVSLFWYQQALGQGPEFLTYFQNEAQLDKSGLPSDRFFAERPEGSVSTLKIQRTQQEDSAVYLCASSALGEQETQYFGPGTRLLVL.

The rearrangement links TRBV2 to TRBJ1-1; D is possibly TRBD1 (6 bases). V gave up 6 bases and J gave up 4 bases, with 15 bases separating them. The germline V gene encodes CDR1 SNHLY and CDR2 FYNNEI. The length of the CDR3 is 14 residues. The CDR3: CASSVSRGSTEAFF. CDR3 in DNA: TGTGCCAGCAGCGTAAGCAGGGGATCCACTGAAGCTTTCTTT.

This clonotype was recorded only once. The gene calls are TRBV7-9 and TRBJ2-1, with TRBD1 identical over 10 bases. The V segment lost 5 bases and the J segment 8 bases; nucleotides outside the gene matches: 9. Germline loops: CDR1 SEHNR, CDR2 FQNEAQ (reference sequence). The CDR3 runs 15 residues. This chain's CDR3 is CASSTGTGVWHEQFF. CDR3 bases: TGTGCCAGCAGCACTGGGACAGGGGTTTGGCATGAGCAGTTCTTC.

This clonotype was seen a handful of times. The chain combines TRBV5-1 with TRBJ2-3; D is possibly TRBD1 or TRBD2 (5 bases each). V gave up 7 bases and J gave up 1 base, with 10 bases separating them. The CDR3 totals 13 residues. Germline lookup yields CDR1 SGHRS and CDR2 YFSETQ. The CDR3 is CASQLGGTDTQYF. The DNA of the CDR3 is TGCGCCAGCCAGTTGGGGGGCACAGATACGCAGTATTTT.